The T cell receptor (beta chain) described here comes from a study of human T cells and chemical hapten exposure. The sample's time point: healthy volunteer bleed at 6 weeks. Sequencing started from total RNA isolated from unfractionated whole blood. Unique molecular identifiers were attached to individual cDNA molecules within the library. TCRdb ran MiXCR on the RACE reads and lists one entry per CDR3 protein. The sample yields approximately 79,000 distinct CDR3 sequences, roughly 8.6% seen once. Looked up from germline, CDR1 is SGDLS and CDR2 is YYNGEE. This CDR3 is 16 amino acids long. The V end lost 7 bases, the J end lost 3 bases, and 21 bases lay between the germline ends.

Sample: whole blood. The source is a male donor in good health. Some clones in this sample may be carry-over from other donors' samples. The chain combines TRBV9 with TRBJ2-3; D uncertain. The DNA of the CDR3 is TGTGCCAGCTCCAAAGCTGGCCCAGCTAGTACAGATACGCAGTATTTT. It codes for CASSKAGPASTDTQYF. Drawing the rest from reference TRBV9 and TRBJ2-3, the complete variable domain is DSGVTQTPKHLITATGQRVTLRCSPRSGDLSVYWYQQSLDQGLQFLIQYYNGEERAKGNILERFSAQQFPDLHSELNLSSLELGDSALYFCASSKAGPASTDTQYFGPGTRLTVL.